The clone carrying this TCR beta chain has a count of ten or more. What it binds is unknown. As for time point: patch test 1, 2 weeks after DPC sensitization. As for treatment: therapeutic diphenylcyclopropenone sensitization with weekly scalp DPC. Unseparated into fractions, whole blood served as the source from which total RNA was extracted. The data are from a study of human T cells and chemical hapten exposure. Broader study findings: In the PT1 data, expanded TCR counts showed a positive correlation with patch test score.

Germline V gene lookup returns CDR1 MDHEN and CDR2 SYDVKM. Trimming left V 3 bases short and J 4 bases short, with 6 bases between. The CDR3 consists of 12 residues. Original methodology: Per-sample TCR counts ranged from roughly 20,000 to 700,000, median roughly 98,000. MiXCR, applied by TCRdb to the RACE reads, yields one record per CDR3 protein. TCRdb's processing, not the authors' own work, is the source of the V and J calls. The table includes 180,000 or so distinct CDR3 sequences, more than 12% detected once. The source material was whole blood, sampled in connection with sensitization to the hapten diphenylcyclopropenone (DPC). This chain uses TRBV28 with TRBJ1-1, with no clear D. This TCR came from a woman aged 25-40 years with alopecia areata. Some clones in this sample may be carry-over from other donors' samples. The CDR3 protein is CASSLAVTEAFF. The CDR3 DNA reads TGTGCCAGCAGTTTGGCGGTCACTGAAGCTTTCTTT.